This T cell receptor beta chain was found in a study of shared clonotypes between healthy human individuals (dated by TCRdb to about 2020). For the study in its entirety: The cohort included three men and a couple of women between 18 and 49 years of age. To increase sequencing depth and limit assay-specific biases, different laboratories used diverse techniques to prepare libraries and sequence TCR repertoires. For each donor, CD4 naive and CD4 memory were each run on three plates, CD8 naive on two plates, and CD8 memory on one plate. Per donor, leukapheresis produced somewhere between about 0.94 and 9 billion PBMCs. To estimate repertoire size and how much clonotypes are shared between individuals, the study performed deep sequencing of blood TCR repertoires from roughly five healthy adults.

TCR CDR3 regions were amplified from genomic DNA by multiplex PCR using the deep immunoSEQ assay. Genomic DNA extracted from each cell subset was distributed evenly over all wells of several immunoSEQ 96-well plates, and each plate served as one replicate. For sorted subsets, approximately 200 ng of genomic DNA, equivalent to 25,000 to 35,000 T cell genomes, went into each replicate PCR. The purified libraries were quantified using a Qubit 3.0 fluorometer, sized with a Bioanalyzer 2100, and then quantified again using the KAPA Library Quantification kit. Each immunoSEQ 96-well plate was sequenced on its own single-read 150-cycle Illumina NextSeq 550 flow cell. Per the authors' processing: Because the immunoSEQ output included only junctional sequences and no quality scores, the filtering could not be the same as the filtering used for full-length reads. Sequences were annotated with PyIR, a Python wrapper for IgBLAST v1.9, using IMGT germline references to assign V/J genes and CDR3. Reads were filtered out if the reads had weak V/J assignments (E-value above 1e-6), no CDR3, stop codons, out-of-frame junctions, or ambiguous translated residues. V3J clonotypes were defined as sequences sharing the same inferred V gene, J gene, and CDR3 amino acid sequence. The percentage overlap between two repertoires was calculated by dividing the number of shared unique clonotypes by the size of the smaller repertoire. Richness of each repertoire was evaluated using RTK rarefaction, the Chao1 estimator, and Recon v2.1 estimates of unobserved clonotypes. For all TCRbeta clonotypes obtained by the gDNA method from a few donors, generation probabilities were computed with OLGA. TCRdb holds this immuneACCESS table with in-frame rearrangements only. Some clones are missing; in checked studies, unresolved V genes explain under half, and the rest has no known cause. That table furnishes V, J and clone size, whereas the DNA furnished D and trimming. Counted in this sample were around 180,000 clones; roughly 91% of them appeared once. Around 0.067% of the sample is in the top ten clones.

Beyond this particular receptor, the publication reports: Estimated clonotype richness was generally larger for naive than for memory subsets. Because the study included only a small number of donors, the genetic and exposure-history diversity represented was limited. Sharing across a handful of donors was observed for about 5% of naive CD4, less than 4% of naive CD8, over 2% of memory CD4, and approximately 0.41% of memory CD8 clonotypes. Incomplete sequencing was indicated by rarefaction of sorted-subset datasets, despite the large sequencing depth. Sampling was limited to blood, and TCR repertoires in tissue likely differ from TCR repertoires in blood. Pairwise subsampling indicated that sequencing depth was expected to affect the degree of clonotype sharing among donors. Compared with non-shared clonotypes, the clonotypes found in all four sorted-subset donors had higher generation probabilities.

A distance of 11 bases separates the germline ends of V and J, which lose 3 bases and 8 bases respectively. CDR1 and CDR2 are read off the germline V gene (reference sequence) as LNHDA and SQIVND. The CDR3 numbers 13 residues from cysteine through phenylalanine. Only CDR3 DNA remains: 39 bases, in frame from the first base. About this clone itself: Which antigen it targets is not known. The input lacks base qualities; no much larger clone sits a single base away.

The donors were healthy, HIV-negative adults who had no recently reported acute infections or vaccinations. Every donor was a Caucasian adult living in Nashville, Tennessee, USA. Magnetic negative selection was used to enrich CD4+ T cells, after which naive cells were positively selected on CD45RA and the negative fraction became the memory subset. Blood was obtained by leukapheresis, after which PBMCs were separated by Ficoll-Histopaque density gradient centrifugation and cryopreserved in liquid nitrogen vapor phase. Purity and quantity of every magnetically sorted T cell population were checked by analytical flow cytometry. Genomic DNA was isolated from each sorted fraction and quantified by UV absorbance on a Nanodrop 2000c.

The sample was naive CD4+ T cells sorted from blood. In light of the paper, this sample's cell subset or site label describes: CD45RA+ positively selected. The chain employs TRBV19 and TRBJ2-1; the D segment cannot be called with confidence. The sequence was collected from a woman aged 25 to 39 in good health. The CDR3 loop reads CASSIPLWDEQFF. The nucleotide sequence is TGTGCCAGTAGTATCCCTCTATGGGATGAGCAGTTCTTC.